This T cell receptor beta chain was recorded in a study of glioma-infiltrating T cells after dendritic cell vaccination. In the study overall: The vaccine used monocyte-derived dendritic cells pulsed overnight with autologous tumor lysate. Dendritic cell vaccine was injected intradermally three times, biweekly. Study-wide points: Survival was not directly related to TCR clonality in these patients.

TCRdb keeps only in-frame clones here, not all; method: immunoSEQ multiplex PCR. The sample shows 90,000 to 95,000 clones, approximately 75% of them seen only once. As to this clone: Its target is not known.

Time point indicated: after dendritic cell vaccination, including at tumor progression/relapse. All glioblastoma patients lacked an isocitrate dehydrogenase mutation. The germline gives CDR1 MNHEY, CDR2 SMNVEV (reference sequence). After removal of 5 bases from V and 1 base from J, the junction contained 5 bases not matched to a gene. The CDR3 spans 14 residues. The V gene is TRBV27, the J gene TRBJ2-7; TRBD1 aligns across 7 bases. Sequences were derived from blood, sampled after dendritic cell vaccination. The receptor was isolated from a human donor with glioblastoma. The CDR3 region is CASSAQGKSYEQYV. The CDR3 coding sequence is TGTGCCAGCAGTGCACAGGGGAAATCCTACGAGCAGTACGTC.